The entry that follows covers one T cell receptor beta chain sequence. Assay: immunoSEQ multiplex PCR; the TCRdb copy retains only in-frame clones and omits some. Counted here are approximately 100,000 clones, approximately 86% occurring once; the ten biggest clones make up 20% to 25%. Deletions cut 1 base from V and 6 bases from J, with 9 bases between. Germline CDR1 is SGHVS and CDR2 is FNYEAQ. The CDR3 has 14 amino acids. The record originates from a study of control samples from healthy donors and cancer patients. The chain couples TRBV7-6 to TRBJ1-4; no definite D call. The TCR was taken from a man aged 30 to 45 in good health. Sequencing input: blood. The CDR3 spells CASSLGLRDEKLFF. Here the CDR3 DNA reads TGTGCCAGCAGCTTAGGTCTGAGGGATGAAAAACTGTTTTTT.